This T cell receptor (beta chain) was sequenced for a study of CD8 T cells in ankylosing spondylitis. In its sample, this clonotype was seen once. TCR beta libraries were made by quantitative 5'-RACE with molecular barcodes. Each CDR3 protein gets one entry after TCRdb re-called the 5' RACE reads with MiXCR. The repertoire consists of around 150,000 distinct CDR3 sequences, with around two fifths occurring once and the leading ten covering roughly 15%. V was pared by 6 bases and J by 9 bases, with 14 bases between. This CDR3 region has 11 residues. The germline gives CDR1 DFQATT, CDR2 SNEGSKA (reference sequence).

The sequence came from a male donor with ankylosing spondylitis. The source material was synovial fluid, either unsorted or a sorted T cell fraction (not recorded which). The chain combines TRBV20-1 with TRBJ1-1; TRBD1 is a possible D gene (6 bases). The CDR3: CSARTETQAFF. CDR3 bases: TGCAGTGCGCGGACAGAAACTCAAGCTTTCTTT.